The clone carrying this T cell receptor (beta chain) was recorded a few times. These data come from a study of cytomegalovirus exposure and HLA in healthy donors. Study summary: Earlier findings included about 120 million unique TCR beta sequences obtained from 150 million to 200 million T cells.

Trimming cost V 3 bases and J 7 bases; bases outside gene matches: 8. CDR1 is MGHRA, CDR2 YSYEKL, per germline. The CDR3 runs 16 residues. 13 Jbeta primers and 60 Vbeta primers were used for the PCR. Clones were read by immunoSEQ multiplex PCR, and TCRdb kept only the in-frame ones, dropping some. The sample has roughly 100,000 clones; roughly 9.1% are singletons. The sequence was collected from a man aged 35-49 years in good health and CMV-seropositive. The sample was PBMCs. The J gene is TRBJ2-1, the V gene TRBV4-1; 11 nucleotides line up with TRBD2. In nucleotides, the CDR3 is TGCGCCAGCAGCCACCTCACTAGCGGGAGTGGGAATGAGCAGTTCTTC. Residues: CASSHLTSGSGNEQFF.